The 3 T cell receptor beta chains presented below share a single source sample, sequenced in a study of regulatory T cells in long-lasting Graves disease. Time point noted: newly diagnosed GD, antithyroid drugs for less than 3 months. PBMC-extracted RNA yielded the TCR library. With iRepertoire HTBI primers and Arm-PCR of CDR3 regions, TCR beta libraries were built. TCRdb fed the multiplex PCR reads into MiXCR, producing one record per CDR3 protein. The data contain a few hundred thousand distinct CDR3 sequences, about an eighth of them singletons. The sample also formed part of further work on T cells in Graves' hyperthyroidism and ophthalmopathy.

Specimen: peripheral blood mononuclear cells (PBMCs), collected at new diagnosis, from a patient treated with antithyroid drugs. These receptors originate from a woman aged 18-30 years with Graves disease.

This clonotype came up many times. V and J are TRBV11-3 and TRBJ2-1, with D perhaps TRBD2 (6 bases). The CDR3 runs 14 residues. V was cut by 4 bases and J by 6 bases, with 13 bases left in between. Germline V gene lookup returns CDR1 SGHNT and CDR2 YENEEA. The CDR3 spells CASSSSRRGNEQFF. The CDR3 nucleotides are TGTGCCAGCAGCTCCTCCCGGAGGGGCAATGAGCAGTTCTTC.

Concerning this clonotype: The junction departs from germline at one end; a sequencing error may be responsible. DNA of the CDR3: TGTGCCAGCAGCCGCGGGGGACTTAATCCACCCCTCCACTTT. It yields the protein CASSRGGLNPPLHF. This chain links TRBV12-3 or TRBV12-4 with TRBJ1-6, with a possible D match to TRBD1 (5 bases). This CDR3 is 14 amino acids long.

V is TRBV19 and J is TRBJ2-7; D gene ambiguous. The CDR3 is 14 residues long. From germline, CDR1 is LNHDA and CDR2 SQIVND (reference sequence). Trimming took off 3 bases at V and 1 base at J, with 10 bases between the two ends. This chain's CDR3 is CASSIAHPSYEQYF. CDR3 nucleotides: TGTGCCAGTAGTATCGCACACCCGTCCTACGAGCAGTACTTC.